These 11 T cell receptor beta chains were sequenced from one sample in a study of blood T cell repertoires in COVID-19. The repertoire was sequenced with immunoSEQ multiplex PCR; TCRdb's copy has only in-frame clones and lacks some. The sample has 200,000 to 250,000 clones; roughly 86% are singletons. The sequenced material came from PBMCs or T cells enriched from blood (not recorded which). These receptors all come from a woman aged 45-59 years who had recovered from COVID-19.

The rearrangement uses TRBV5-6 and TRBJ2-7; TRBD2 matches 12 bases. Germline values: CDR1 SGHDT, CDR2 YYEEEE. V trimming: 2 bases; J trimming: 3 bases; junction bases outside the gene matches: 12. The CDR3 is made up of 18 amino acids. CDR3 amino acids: CASSFLAGGPTTYYEQYF. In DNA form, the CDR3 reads TGTGCCAGCAGCTTCCTAGCGGGAGGGCCCACCACTTACTACGAGCAGTACTTC.

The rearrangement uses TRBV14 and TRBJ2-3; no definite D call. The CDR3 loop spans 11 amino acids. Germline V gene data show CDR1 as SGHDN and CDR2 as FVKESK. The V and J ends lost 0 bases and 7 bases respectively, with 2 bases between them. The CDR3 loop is CASSQDYTQYF. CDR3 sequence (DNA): TGTGCCAGCAGCCAAGACTATACGCAGTATTTT. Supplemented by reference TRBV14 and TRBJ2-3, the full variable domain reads EAGVTQFPSHSVIEKGQTVTLRCDPISGHDNLYWYRRVMGKEIKFLLHFVKESKQDESGMPNNRFLAERTGGTYSTLKVQPAELEDSGVYFCASSQDYTQYFGPGTRLTVL.

CDR3 bases: TGCGCCAGCAGCCAAGGTTATAACTATCTAGATGGCTACACCTTC. Translating gives CASSQGYNYLDGYTF. The chain recombines TRBV4-3 with TRBJ1-2; no definite D call. This CDR3 has 15 amino acids. CDR1 and CDR2 from the germline V gene are LGHNA and YSLEER. The V end was cut by 1 base, the J end by 6 bases, with 15 bases between.

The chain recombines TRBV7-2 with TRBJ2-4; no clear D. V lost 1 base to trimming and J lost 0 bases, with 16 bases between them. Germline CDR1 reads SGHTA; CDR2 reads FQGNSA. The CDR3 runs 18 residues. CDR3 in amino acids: CASSLELSSALAKNIQYF. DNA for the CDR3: TGTGCCAGCAGCTTAGAACTATCCTCTGCCCTAGCCAAAAACATTCAGTACTTC. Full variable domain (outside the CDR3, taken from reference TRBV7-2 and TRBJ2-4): GAGVSQSPSNKVTEKGKDVELRCDPISGHTALYWYRQSLGQGLEFLIYFQGNSAPDKSGLPSDRFSAERTGGSVSTLTIQRTQQEDSAVYLCASSLELSSALAKNIQYFGAGTRLSVL.

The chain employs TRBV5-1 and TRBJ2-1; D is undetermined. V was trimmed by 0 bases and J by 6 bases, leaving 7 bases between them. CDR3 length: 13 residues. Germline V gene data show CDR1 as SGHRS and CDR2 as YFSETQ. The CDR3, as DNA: TGCGCCAGCAGCTTGGATAGATCCAATGAGCAGTTCTTC. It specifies CASSLDRSNEQFF.

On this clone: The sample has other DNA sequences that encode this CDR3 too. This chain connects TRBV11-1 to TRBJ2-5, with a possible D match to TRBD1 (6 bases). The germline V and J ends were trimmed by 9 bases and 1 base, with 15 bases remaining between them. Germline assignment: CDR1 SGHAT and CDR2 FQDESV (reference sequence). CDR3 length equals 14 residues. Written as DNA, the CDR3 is TGTGCCAGTAAGGGACACAAGAGCCAAGAGACCCAGTACTTC. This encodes CASKGHKSQETQYF. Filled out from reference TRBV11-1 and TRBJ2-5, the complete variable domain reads EAEVAQSPRYKITEKSQAVAFWCDPISGHATLYWYRQILGQGPELLVQFQDESVVDDSQLPKDRFSAERLKGVDSTLKIQPAELGDSAMYLCASKGHKSQETQYFGPGTRLLVL.

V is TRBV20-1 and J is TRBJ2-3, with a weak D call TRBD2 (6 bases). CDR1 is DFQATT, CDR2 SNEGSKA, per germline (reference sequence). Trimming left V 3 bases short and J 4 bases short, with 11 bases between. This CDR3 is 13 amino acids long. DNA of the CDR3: TGCAGTGCTAGTCCGGGAGCCCCAGATACGCAGTATTTT. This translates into CSASPGAPDTQYF.

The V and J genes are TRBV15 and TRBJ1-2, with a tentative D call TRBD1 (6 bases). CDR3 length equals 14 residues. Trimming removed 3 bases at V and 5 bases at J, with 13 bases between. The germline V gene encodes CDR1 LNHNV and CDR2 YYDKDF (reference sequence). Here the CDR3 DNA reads TGTGCCACCAGCAGTCAGAAGGGGGTTTATGGCTACACCTTC. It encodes CATSSQKGVYGYTF.

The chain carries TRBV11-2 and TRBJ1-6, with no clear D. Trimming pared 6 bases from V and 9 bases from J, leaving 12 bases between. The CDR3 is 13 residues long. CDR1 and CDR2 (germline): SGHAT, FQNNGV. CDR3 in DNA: TGTGCCAGCAGTTCCCCGGGTACTTCACCCCTCCACTTT. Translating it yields CASSSPGTSPLHF.

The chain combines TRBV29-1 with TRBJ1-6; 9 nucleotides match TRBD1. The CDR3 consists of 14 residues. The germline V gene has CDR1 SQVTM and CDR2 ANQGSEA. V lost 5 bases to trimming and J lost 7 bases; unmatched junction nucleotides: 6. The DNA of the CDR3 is TGCAGCGTTCTCCTAGGACAGGGGAATTCACCCCTCCACTTT. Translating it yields CSVLLGQGNSPLHF.

CDR3: CASMGNRDYSGYTF. DNA for the CDR3: TGTGCCAGCATGGGCAACAGGGACTACTCTGGCTACACCTTC. The chain combines TRBV27 with TRBJ1-2, with D tentatively TRBD1 (6 bases). V was trimmed by 7 bases and J by 7 bases, leaving 19 bases between them. Germline CDR1 reads MNHEY; CDR2 reads SMNVEV (reference sequence). This CDR3 has 14 amino acids.